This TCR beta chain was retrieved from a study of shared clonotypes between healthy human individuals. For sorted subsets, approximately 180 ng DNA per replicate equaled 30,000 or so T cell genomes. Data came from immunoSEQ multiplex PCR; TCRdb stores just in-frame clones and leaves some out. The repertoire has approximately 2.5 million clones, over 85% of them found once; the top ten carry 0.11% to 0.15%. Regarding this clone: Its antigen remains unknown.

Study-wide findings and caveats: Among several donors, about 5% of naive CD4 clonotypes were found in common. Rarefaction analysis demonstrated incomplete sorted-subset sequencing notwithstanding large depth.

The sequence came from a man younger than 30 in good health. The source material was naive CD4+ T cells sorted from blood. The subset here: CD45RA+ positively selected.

Written as DNA, the CDR3 is TGTGCCACCAGCAGATGGACAGAGTCCTACGAGCAGTACTTC. Translated, it gives CATSRWTESYEQYF. V is TRBV15 and J is TRBJ2-7, with D perhaps TRBD1 (6 bases). The CDR3 runs 14 residues. V lost 2 bases and J lost 1, with 9 bases in between. Germline V CDR1 and CDR2: LNHNV, YYDKDF (reference sequence). Full variable domain (missing parts from reference TRBV15 and TRBJ2-7): DAMVIQNPRYQVTQFGKPVTLSCSQTLNHNVMYWYQQKSSQAPKLLFHYYDKDFNNEADTPDNFQSRRPNTSFCFLDIRSPGLGDTAMYLCATSRWTESYEQYFGPGTRLTVT.